The table lists the clone carrying this T cell receptor (beta chain) with a count of one. Antigen unknown. V lost 3 bases, J lost 6 bases, and 3 bases stayed unmatched. This CDR3 contains 16 residues. Germline CDR1 is KGHDR and CDR2 is SFDVKD. Sequencing of TCR beta covered CD8+ and CD4+ T cells obtained from blood. The CD8+ and CD4+ T cells were isolated magnetically using a negative isolation approach, whereas the TEMRA cells were enriched by FACS. Reverse transcription of about 0.5 to 1 ug RNA used random hexamers. Coverage of TCR beta CDR3 amplification by immunoSEQ multiplex PCR extended to 54 Vbeta and 13 Jbeta. TCRdb itself ran the immunoSEQ multiplex PCR reads through MiXCR, one entry per CDR3 protein. The repertoire has around 50,000 distinct CDR3 sequences, around 93% of them found once; the top ten carry less than 0.55%. This entry belongs to a study of CD8 T cells in Susac syndrome. Findings and caveats of the study: The study admitted that it had a relatively small number of individuals in its TCR sequencing and HLA analysis.

This sequence was found in a human donor in good health. The gene calls are TRBV24-1 and TRBJ2-1; 14 nucleotides line up with TRBD2. The sequencing input was CD8+ T cells from PBMCs. CDR3 amino acids: CATSDSGLAGGNEQFF. CDR3 nucleotides: TGTGCCACCAGTGATAGCGGACTAGCGGGAGGCAATGAGCAGTTCTTC.